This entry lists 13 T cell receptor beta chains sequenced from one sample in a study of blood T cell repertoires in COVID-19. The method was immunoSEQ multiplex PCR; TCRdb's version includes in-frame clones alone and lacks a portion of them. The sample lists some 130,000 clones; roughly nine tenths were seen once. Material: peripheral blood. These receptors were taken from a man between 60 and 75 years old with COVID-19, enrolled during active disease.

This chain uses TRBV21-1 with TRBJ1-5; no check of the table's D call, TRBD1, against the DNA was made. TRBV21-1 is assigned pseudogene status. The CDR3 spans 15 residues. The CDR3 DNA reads TGTGCCAGCAGCAGATGGGCCCCACCCCGTCAGCCCCAGCATTTT. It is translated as CASSRWAPPRQPQHF.

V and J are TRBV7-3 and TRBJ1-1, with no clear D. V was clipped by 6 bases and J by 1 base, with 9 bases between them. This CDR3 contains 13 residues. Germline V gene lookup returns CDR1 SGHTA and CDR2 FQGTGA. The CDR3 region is CASRPTANTEAFF. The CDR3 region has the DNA TGTGCCAGCAGACCAACAGCGAACACTGAAGCTTTCTTT.

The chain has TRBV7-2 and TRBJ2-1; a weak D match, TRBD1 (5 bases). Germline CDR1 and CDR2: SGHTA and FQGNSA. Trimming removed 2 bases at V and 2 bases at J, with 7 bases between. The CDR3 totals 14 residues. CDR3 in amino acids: CASSLRGTYNEQFF. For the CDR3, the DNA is TGTGCCAGCAGCTTAAGGGGCACCTACAATGAGCAGTTCTTC.

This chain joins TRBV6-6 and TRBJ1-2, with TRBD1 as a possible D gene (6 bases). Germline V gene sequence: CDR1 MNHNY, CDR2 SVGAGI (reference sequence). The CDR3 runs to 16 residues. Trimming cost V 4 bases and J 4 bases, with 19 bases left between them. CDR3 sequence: CASSFPQGPVGYGYTF. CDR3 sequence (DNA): TGTGCCAGCAGTTTTCCACAGGGACCTGTAGGCTATGGCTACACCTTC.

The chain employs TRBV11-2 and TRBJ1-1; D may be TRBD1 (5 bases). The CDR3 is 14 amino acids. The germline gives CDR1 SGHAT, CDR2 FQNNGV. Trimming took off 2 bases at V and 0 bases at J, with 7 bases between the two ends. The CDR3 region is CASSLQGMNTEAFF. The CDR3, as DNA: TGTGCCAGCAGCTTACAGGGCATGAACACTGAAGCTTTCTTT.

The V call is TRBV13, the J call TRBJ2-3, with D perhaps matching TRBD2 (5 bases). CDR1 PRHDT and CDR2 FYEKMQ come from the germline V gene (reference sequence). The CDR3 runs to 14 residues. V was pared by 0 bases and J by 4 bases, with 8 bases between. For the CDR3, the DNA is TGTGCCAGCAGCTTAGGCGCTAGCCCAGATACGCAGTATTTT. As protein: CASSLGASPDTQYF. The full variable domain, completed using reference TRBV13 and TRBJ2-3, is AAGVIQSPRHLIKEKRETATLKCYPIPRHDTVYWYQQGPGQDPQFLISFYEKMQSDKGSIPDRFSAQQFSDYHSELNMSSLELGDSALYFCASSLGASPDTQYFGPGTRLTVL.

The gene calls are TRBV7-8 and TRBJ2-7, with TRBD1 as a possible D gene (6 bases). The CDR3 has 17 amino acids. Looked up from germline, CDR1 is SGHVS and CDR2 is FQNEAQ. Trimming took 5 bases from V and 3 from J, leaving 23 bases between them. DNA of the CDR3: TGTGCCAGCAGCACAGGGCAAAGTACAACAGGGCTCTACGAGCAGTACTTC. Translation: CASSTGQSTTGLYEQYF. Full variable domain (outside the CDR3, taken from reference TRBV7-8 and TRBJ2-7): GAGVSQSPRYKVAKRGQDVALRCDPISGHVSLFWYQQALGQGPEFLTYFQNEAQLDKSGLPSDRFFAERPEGSVSTLKIQRTQQEDSAVYLCASSTGQSTTGLYEQYFGPGTRLTVT.

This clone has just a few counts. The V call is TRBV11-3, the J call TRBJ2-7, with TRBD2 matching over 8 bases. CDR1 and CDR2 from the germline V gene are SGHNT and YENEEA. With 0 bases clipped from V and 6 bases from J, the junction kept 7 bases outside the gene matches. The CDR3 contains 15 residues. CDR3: CASSLELREDGEQYF. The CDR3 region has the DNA TGTGCCAGCAGCTTAGAGTTGCGGGAGGACGGCGAGCAGTACTTC.

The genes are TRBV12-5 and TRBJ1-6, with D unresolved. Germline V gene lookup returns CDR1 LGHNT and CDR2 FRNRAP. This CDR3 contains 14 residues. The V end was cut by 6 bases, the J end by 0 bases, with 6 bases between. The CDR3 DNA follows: TGTGCTAGTGGCGGGAGCTCCTATAATTCACCCCTCCACTTT. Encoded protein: CASGGSSYNSPLHF.

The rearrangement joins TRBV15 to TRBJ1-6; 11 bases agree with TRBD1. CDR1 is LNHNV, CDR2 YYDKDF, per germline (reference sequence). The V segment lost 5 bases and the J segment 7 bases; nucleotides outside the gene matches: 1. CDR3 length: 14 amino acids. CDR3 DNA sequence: TGTGCCACCAGCGGACAGGGGGCGAATTCACCCCTCCACTTT. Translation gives CATSGQGANSPLHF.

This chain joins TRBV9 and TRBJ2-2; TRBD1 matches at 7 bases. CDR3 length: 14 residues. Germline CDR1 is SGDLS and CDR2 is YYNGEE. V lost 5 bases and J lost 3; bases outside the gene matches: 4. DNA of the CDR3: TGTGCCAGCAGAGCCGGGACAGACACCGGGGAGCTGTTTTTT. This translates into CASRAGTDTGELFF.

CDR3 in amino acids: CASSLLEGEQFF. CDR3 DNA sequence: TGCGCCAGCAGCCTCCTTGAGGGTGAGCAGTTCTTC. V is TRBV5-1 and J is TRBJ2-1, with a possible D match to TRBD2 (5 bases). Germline assignment: CDR1 SGHRS and CDR2 YFSETQ. V dropped 4 bases and J dropped 9 bases, with 11 bases sitting between them. The CDR3 is made up of 12 amino acids.

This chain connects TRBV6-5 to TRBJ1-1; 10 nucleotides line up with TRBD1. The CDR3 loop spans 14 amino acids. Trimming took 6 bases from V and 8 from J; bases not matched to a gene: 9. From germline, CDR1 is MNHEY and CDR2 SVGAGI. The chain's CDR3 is CASRNRDRGSEAFF. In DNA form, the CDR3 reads TGTGCCAGCAGGAACCGGGACAGGGGATCGGAAGCTTTCTTT.